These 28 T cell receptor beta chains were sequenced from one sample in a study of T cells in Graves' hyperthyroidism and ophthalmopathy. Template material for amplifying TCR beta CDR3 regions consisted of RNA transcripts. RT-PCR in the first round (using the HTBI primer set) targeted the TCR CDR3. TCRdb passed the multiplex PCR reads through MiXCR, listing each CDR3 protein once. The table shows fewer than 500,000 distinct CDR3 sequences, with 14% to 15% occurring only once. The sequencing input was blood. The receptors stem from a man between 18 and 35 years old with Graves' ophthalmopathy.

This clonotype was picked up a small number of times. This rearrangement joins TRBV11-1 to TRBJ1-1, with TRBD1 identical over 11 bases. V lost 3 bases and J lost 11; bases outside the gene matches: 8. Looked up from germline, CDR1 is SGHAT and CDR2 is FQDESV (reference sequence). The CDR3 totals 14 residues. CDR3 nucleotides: TGTGCCAGCAGCTTGGGACAGGGGGACCGTTCGGCTTTCTTT. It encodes CASSLGQGDRSAFF.

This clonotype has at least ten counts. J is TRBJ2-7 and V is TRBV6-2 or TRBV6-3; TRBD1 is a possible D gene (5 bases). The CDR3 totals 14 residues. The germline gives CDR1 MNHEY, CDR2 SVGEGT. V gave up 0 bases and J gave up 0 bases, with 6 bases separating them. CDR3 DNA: TGTGCCAGCAGTTACTCTCAGGGCTCCTACGAGCAGTACTTC. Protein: CASSYSQGSYEQYF.

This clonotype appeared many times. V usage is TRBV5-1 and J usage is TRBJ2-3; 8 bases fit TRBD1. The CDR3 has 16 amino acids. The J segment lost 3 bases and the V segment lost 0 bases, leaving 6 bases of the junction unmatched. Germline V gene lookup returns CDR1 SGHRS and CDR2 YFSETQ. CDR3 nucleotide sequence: TGCGCCAGCAGCTTGGAGCAGGGGGCGCGAACAGATACGCAGTATTTT. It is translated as CASSLEQGARTDTQYF.

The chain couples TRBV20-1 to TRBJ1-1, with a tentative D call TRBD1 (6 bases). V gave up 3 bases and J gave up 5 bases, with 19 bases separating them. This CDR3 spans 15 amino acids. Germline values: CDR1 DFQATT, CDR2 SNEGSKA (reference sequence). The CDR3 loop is CSASWAGRGGTEAFF. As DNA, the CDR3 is TGCAGTGCTAGTTGGGCCGGGAGGGGGGGAACTGAAGCTTTCTTT.

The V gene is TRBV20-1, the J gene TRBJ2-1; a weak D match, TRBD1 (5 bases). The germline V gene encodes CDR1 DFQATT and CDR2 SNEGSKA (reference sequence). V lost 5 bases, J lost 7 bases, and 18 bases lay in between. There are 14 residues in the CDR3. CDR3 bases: TGCAGTGCTCCCCGGGTCTTGGGGCAAAATGAGCAGTTCTTC. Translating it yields CSAPRVLGQNEQFF.

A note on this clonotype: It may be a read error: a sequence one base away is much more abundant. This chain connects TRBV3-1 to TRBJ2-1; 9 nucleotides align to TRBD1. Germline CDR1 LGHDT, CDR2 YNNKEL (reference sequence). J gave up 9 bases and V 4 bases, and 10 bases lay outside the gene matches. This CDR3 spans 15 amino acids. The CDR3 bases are TGTGCCAGCAGCCCGAGACAGGGGGAACTCGGTGAGCAGTTCTTC. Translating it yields CASSPRQGELGEQFF.

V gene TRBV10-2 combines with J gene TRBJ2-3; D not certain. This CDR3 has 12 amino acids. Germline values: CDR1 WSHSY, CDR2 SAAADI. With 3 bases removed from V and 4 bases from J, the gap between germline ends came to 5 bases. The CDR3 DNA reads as TGCGCCAGCAGTGACAGATCAGATACGCAGTATTTT. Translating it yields CASSDRSDTQYF.

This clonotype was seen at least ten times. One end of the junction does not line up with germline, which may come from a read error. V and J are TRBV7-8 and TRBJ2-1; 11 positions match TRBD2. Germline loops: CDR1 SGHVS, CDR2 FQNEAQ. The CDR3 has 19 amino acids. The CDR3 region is CASNLGEGLAASSYNEQFF. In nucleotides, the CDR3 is TGTGCCAGCAACTTAGGAGAGGGACTAGCGGCTAGCTCCTACAATGAGCAGTTCTTC.

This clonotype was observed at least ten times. The CDR3 spells CASSPRQGYGYTF. DNA for the CDR3: TGTGCCAGCAGCCCACGACAGGGCTATGGCTACACCTTC. The chain carries TRBV5-5 and TRBJ1-2; 7 positions agree with TRBD1. Germline CDR1 and CDR2: SGHKS and YYEKEE (reference sequence). The length of the CDR3 is 13 residues. V lost 4 bases to trimming and J lost 4 bases; unmatched junction nucleotides: 4.

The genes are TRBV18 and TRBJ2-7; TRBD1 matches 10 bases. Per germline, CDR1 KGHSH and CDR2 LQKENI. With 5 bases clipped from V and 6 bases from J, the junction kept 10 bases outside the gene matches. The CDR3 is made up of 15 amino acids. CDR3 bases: TGTGCCAGCTCATCAATTCCGGGACAGGGGAGCGAGCAGTACTTC. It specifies CASSSIPGQGSEQYF.

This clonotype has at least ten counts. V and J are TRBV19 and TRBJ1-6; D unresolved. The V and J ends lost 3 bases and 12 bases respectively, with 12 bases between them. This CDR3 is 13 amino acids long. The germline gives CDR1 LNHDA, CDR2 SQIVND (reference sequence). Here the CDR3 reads CASSIQVLQPLHF. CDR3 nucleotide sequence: TGTGCCAGTAGTATCCAGGTCCTTCAACCCCTCCACTTT.

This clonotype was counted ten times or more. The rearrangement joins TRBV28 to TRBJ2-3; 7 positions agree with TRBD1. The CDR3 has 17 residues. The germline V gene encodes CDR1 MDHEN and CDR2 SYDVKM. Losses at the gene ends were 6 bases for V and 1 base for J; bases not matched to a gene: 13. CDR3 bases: TGTGCCAGCAGGGACCCCTACAGGGGCAAGGGCACAGATACGCAGTATTTT. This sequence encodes CASRDPYRGKGTDTQYF.

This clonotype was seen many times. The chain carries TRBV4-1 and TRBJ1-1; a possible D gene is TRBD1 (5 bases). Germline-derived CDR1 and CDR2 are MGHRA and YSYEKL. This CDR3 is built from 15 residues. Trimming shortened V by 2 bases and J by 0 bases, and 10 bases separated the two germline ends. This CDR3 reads CASSQRGLMNTEAFF. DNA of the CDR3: TGCGCCAGCAGCCAAAGGGGACTGATGAACACTGAAGCTTTCTTT.

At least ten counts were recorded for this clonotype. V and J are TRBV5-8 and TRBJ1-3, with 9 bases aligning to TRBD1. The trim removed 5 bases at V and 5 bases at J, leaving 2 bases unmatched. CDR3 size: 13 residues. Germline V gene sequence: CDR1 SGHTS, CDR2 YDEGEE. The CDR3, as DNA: TGTGCCAGCAGGGGACAGGGCAGAAACACCATATATTTT. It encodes CASRGQGRNTIYF.

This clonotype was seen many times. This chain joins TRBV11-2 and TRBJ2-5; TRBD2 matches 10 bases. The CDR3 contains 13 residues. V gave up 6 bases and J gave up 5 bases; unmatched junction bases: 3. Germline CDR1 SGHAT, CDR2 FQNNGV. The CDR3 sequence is CASSSGLAETQYF. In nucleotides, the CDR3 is TGTGCCAGCAGTTCGGGACTAGCGGAGACCCAGTACTTC.

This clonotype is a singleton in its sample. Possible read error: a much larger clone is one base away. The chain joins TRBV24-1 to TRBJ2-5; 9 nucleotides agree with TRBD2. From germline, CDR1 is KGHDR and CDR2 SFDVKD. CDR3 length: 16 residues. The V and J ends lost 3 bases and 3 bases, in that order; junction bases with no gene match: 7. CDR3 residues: CATSDTGTSIKETQYF. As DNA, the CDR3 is TGTGCCACCAGTGATACCGGGACTAGCATAAAAGAGACCCAGTACTTC.

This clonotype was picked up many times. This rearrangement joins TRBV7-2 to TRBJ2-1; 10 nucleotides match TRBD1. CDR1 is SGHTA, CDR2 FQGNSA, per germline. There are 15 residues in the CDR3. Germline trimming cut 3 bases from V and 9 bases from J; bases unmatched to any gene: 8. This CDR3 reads CASSFYGTGDLEQFF. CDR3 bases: TGTGCCAGCAGCTTTTACGGGACAGGGGACCTTGAGCAGTTCTTC.

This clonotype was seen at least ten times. The CDR3 region has the DNA TGCAGCGTTGAAGGGGACAATGAGCAGTTCTTC. Translated, it gives CSVEGDNEQFF. The chain recombines TRBV29-1 with TRBJ2-1; D is ambiguous. Germline CDR1 is SQVTM and CDR2 is ANQGSEA. This CDR3 is 11 amino acids long. The germline V and J ends were trimmed by 1 base and 5 bases, with 3 bases remaining between them.

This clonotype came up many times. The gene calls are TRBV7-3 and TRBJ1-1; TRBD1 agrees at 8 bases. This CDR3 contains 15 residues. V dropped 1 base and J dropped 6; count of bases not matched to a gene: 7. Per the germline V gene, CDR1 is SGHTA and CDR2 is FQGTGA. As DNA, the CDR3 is TGTGCCAGCAGCTTAAACCCCGGACAGGGCTCTGAAGCTTTCTTT. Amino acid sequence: CASSLNPGQGSEAFF. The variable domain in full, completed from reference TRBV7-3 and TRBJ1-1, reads GAGVSQTPSNKVTEKGKYVELRCDPISGHTALYWYRQSLGQGPEFLIYFQGTGAADDSGLPNDRFFAVRPEGSVSTLKIQRTERGDSAVYLCASSLNPGQGSEAFFGQGTRLTVV.

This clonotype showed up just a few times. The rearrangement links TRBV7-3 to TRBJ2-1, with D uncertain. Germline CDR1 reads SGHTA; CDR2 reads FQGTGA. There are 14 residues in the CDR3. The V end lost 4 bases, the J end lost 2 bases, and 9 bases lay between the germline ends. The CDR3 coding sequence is TGTGCCAGCAGCTCGGACCCTCCCTACAATGAGCAGTTCTTC. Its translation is CASSSDPPYNEQFF.

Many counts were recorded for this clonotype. CDR3 DNA sequence: TGCAGCGTTCTAAAGGACTATGGCTACACCTTC. It yields the protein CSVLKDYGYTF. The chain employs TRBV29-1 and TRBJ1-2; D unresolved. The CDR3 has 11 residues. V lost 5 bases, J lost 3 bases, and 7 bases lay in between. Germline lookup yields CDR1 SQVTM and CDR2 ANQGSEA. Combining the CDR3 with reference TRBV29-1 and TRBJ1-2 gives the whole variable domain SAVISQKPSRDICQRGTSLTIQCQVDSQVTMMFWYRQQPGQSLTLIATANQGSEATYESGFVIDKFPISRPNLTFSTLTVSNMSPEDSSIYLCSVLKDYGYTFGSGTRLTVV.

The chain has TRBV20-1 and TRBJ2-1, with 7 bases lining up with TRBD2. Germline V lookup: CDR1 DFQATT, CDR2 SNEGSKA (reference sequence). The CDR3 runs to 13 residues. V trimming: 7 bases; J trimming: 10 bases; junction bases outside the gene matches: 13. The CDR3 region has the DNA TGCAGTGTCAGGACTAGTAATTCTTGGGAGCAGTTCTTC. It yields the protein CSVRTSNSWEQFF.

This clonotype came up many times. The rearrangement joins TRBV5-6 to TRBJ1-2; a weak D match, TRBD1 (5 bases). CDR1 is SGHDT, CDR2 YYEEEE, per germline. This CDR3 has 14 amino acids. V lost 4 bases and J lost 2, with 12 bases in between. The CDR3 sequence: CASSLRTPNYGYTF. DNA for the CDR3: TGTGCCAGCAGCCTACGGACACCCAACTATGGCTACACCTTC.

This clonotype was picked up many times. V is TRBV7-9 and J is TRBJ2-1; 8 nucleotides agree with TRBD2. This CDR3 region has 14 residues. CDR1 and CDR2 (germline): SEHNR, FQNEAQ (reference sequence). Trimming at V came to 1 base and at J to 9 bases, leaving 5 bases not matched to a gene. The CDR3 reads CASSLGGRPSEQFF. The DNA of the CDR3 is TGTGCCAGCAGCTTAGGCGGGAGGCCTAGTGAGCAGTTCTTC.

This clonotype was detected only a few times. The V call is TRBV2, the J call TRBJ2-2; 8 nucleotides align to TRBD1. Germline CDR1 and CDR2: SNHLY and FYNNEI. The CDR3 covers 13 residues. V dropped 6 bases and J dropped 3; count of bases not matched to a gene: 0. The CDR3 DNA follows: TGTGCCAGCAGGGGACAGGACACCGGGGAGCTGTTTTTT. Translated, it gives CASRGQDTGELFF.

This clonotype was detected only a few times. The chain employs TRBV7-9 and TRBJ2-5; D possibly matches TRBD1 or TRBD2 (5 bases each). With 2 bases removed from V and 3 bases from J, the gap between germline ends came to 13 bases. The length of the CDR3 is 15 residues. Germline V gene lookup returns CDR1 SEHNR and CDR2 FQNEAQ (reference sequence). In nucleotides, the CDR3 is TGTGCCAGCAGCTTATGGGACGGAGAGAAAGAGACCCAGTACTTC. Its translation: CASSLWDGEKETQYF. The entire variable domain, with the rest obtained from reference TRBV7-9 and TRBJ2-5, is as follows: DTGVSQNPRHKITKRGQNVTFRCDPISEHNRLYWYRQTLGQGPEFLTYFQNEAQLEKSRLLSDRFSAERPKGSFSTLEIQRTEQGDSAMYLCASSLWDGEKETQYFGPGTRLLVL.

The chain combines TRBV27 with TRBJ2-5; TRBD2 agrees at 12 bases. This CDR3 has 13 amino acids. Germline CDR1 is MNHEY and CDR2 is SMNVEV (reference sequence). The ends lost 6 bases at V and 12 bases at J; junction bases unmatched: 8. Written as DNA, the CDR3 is TGTGCCAGCAGCCCTTCTAGCGGGAGGGGGGAGTACTTC. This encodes CASSPSSGRGEYF.

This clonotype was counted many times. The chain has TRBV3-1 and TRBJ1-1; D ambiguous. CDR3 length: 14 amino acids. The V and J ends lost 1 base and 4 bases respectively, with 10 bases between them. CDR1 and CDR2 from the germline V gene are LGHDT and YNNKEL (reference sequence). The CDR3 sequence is CASSQAPEVTEAFF. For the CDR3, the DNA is TGTGCCAGCAGCCAAGCCCCAGAGGTCACTGAAGCTTTCTTT. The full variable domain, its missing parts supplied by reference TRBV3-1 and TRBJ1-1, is DTAVSQTPKYLVTQMGNDKSIKCEQNLGHDTMYWYKQDSKKFLKIMFSYNNKELIINETVPNRFSPKSPDKAHLNLHINSLELGDSAVYFCASSQAPEVTEAFFGQGTRLTVV.